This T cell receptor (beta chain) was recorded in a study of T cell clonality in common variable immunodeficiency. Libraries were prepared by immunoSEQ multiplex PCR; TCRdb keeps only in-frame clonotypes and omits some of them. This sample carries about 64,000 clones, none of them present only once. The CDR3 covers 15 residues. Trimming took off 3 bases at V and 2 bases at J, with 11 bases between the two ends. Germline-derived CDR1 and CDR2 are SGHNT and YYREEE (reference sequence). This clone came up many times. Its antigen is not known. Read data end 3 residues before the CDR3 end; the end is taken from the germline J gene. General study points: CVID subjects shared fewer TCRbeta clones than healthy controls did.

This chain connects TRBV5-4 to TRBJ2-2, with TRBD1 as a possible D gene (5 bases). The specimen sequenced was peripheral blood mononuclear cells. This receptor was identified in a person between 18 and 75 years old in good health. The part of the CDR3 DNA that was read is TGTGCCAGCAGCTCACAGGTGGGCAACACCGGGGAG. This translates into CASSSQVGNTGE. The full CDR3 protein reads CASSSQVGNTGELFF.